This T cell receptor beta chain was sequenced for a study of blood T cell repertoires in COVID-19 (dated by TCRdb to about 2020). A note on the overall study: Samples from collaborators originated in the United States, Italy and Spain and spanned both the acute and convalescent phases of COVID-19. The material from the prospective study consisted of cDNA or gDNA derived from T cells, B-cell-depleted T cells, or PBMCs. The dataset comprised deeply sampled blood TCRbeta repertoires from subjects exposed to, actively infected with, or recovered from COVID-19. A freely available public database, intended as a resource for researchers studying the immune response to SARS-CoV-2, is where the repertoires were released. Samples were obtained from the ongoing ImmuneRACE study (first 160 participants) and from about 1,300 subjects provided by 6 global collaborators. The sample metadata nearly always contained a de-identified subject ID, COVID-19 status, age in years and sex. Where available, HLA class I and class II types were taken from metadata supplied by the sample provider and were not determined by assay-based typing. Study-wide findings and limitations: The quantity of clinical and demographic metadata differed by source and by participant and was supplied without curation.

TCRbeta CDR3 regions were amplified from genomic DNA by means of the immunoSEQ Assay, a bias-controlled multiplex PCR. Under the source paper's analysis protocol: Nucleated cell counts per sample were estimated from amplification of reference gene primers within the assay. To quantify the absolute abundance of each unique TCRbeta CDR3 rearrangement, sequence reads were collapsed and filtered. For each sample, productive Simpson clonality was calculated by taking the square root of Simpson's diversity index across productive rearrangements. In TCRdb, the immuneACCESS table is reduced to in-frame sequences with V and J assigned. These tables do not hold every clone; where another copy was compared, an unresolved V gene accounts for under half, and the others remain unexplained. The V and J calls and the clone size are those of that table, but D and trimming were determined from the DNA. For this sample there are fewer than 200,000 clones; about 78% appear just once. The ten largest clones add up to roughly 17% of the sample.

A word on this clone: The clone's antigen remains unknown. Base qualities were left out, and no much larger clone turns up one base away.

The CDR3 runs 16 amino acids, cysteine and phenylalanine included. The DNA shown is the 48-base CDR3, in frame from base 1. V ends up 7 bases short and J 7 bases short, with an unmatched junction base count of 15. According to the germline V gene, CDR1 reads MDHEN and CDR2 reads SYDVKM. Participants in the prospective study were aged roughly 18 to 100 years, lived in 24 United States geographic areas, and enrolled through a virtual design. To assign participants to cohorts, the prospective study relied on clinical history that participants themselves reported in a screening survey and a study questionnaire. Recovered participants in ImmuneRACE Cohort 3 were defined as having two consecutive negative NP/OP PCR tests, clearance from a healthcare professional, or resolution of symptoms. Mobile phlebotomists in the prospective study collected whole blood, serum and a nasopharyngeal or oropharyngeal swab from every participant. Prospective study participants could optionally give additional blood draws and questionnaires over an approximately two-month period. Prospective study blood samples were shipped either frozen or at room temperature before DNA extraction.

Recombination linked TRBV28 to TRBJ2-1, and TRBD1 aligns with 8 junction nucleotides. Sequencing was carried out using PBMCs or T cells enriched from blood (not recorded which). The TCR was taken from a woman aged 50 to 65 who had recovered from COVID-19. The sequenced DNA is TGTGCCAGCAAACCGCAGGGCTTCAGGGGGCTTAATGAGCAGTTCTTC. This sequence encodes CASKPQGFRGLNEQFF.